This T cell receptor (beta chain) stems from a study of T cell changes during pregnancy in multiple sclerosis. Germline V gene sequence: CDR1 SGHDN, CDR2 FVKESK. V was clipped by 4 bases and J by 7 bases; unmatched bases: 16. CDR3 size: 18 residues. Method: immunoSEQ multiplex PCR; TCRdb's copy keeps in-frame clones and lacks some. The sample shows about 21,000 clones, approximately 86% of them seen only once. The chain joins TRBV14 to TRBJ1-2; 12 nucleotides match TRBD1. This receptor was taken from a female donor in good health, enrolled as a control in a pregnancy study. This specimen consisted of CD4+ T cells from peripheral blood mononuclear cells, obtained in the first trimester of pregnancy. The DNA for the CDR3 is TGTGCCAGCAGCCGACGGGACAGGGGGCAACGAGAGGTCGGTGGCTACACCTTC. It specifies CASSRRDRGQREVGGYTF.